Reported below is one T cell receptor (beta chain). Its antigen is currently unknown. The entry originates in a study of shared clonotypes between healthy human individuals. Study outcomes and limitations: Against clonotypes common to all four donors, non-shared ones had lower generation probabilities.

CDR3 size: 14 residues. V lost 5 bases and J lost 2; bases outside the gene matches: 3. Germline CDR1 is MNHNS and CDR2 is SASEGT. Replicate PCRs run on sorted subsets employed roughly 190 ng DNA, approximately 30,000 T cell genomes. Only in-frame clones appear in the TCRdb table, and some are missing; sequencing was by immunoSEQ multiplex PCR. The sample has roughly 400,000 clones; just over 95% are singletons. The sequence derives from a young man in good health. The chain joins TRBV6-1 to TRBJ2-7; 10 nucleotides match TRBD2. Sequencing used memory CD8+ T cells sorted from blood. Subset of the sample: CD45RO+ cells pooled with CCR7-negative TemRA cells. The CDR3 region is CASSLAGAPYEQYF. In DNA, the CDR3 is TGTGCCAGCAGTCTAGCGGGGGCCCCCTACGAGCAGTACTTC.